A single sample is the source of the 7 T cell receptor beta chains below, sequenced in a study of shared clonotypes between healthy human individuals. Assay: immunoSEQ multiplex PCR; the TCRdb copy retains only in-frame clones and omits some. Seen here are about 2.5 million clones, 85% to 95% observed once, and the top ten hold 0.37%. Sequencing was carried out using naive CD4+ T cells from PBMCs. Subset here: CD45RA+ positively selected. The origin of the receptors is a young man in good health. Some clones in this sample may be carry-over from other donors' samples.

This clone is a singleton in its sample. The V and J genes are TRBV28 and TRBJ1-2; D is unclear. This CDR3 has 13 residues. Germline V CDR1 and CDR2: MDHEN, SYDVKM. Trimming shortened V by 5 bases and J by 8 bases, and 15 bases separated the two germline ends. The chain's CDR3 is CASSVPGVRGYTF. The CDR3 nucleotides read TGTGCCAGCAGTGTCCCCGGGGTGCGGGGCTACACCTTC.

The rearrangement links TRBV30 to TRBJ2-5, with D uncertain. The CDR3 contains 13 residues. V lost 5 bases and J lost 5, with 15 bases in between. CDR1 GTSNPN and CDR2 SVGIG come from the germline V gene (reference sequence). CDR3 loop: CAWAWQEWETQYF. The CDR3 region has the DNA TGTGCCTGGGCTTGGCAGGAATGGGAGACCCAGTACTTC.

This chain's CDR3 is CASSHLGESSYNEQFF. CDR3 sequence (DNA): TGTGCCAGCAGCCATTTGGGGGAGAGCTCCTACAATGAGCAGTTCTTC. The chain is built from TRBV28 and TRBJ2-1, with D perhaps assigned TRBD1 or TRBD2 (5 bases each). This CDR3 has 16 amino acids. The V gene lost 6 bases and the J gene lost 0 bases, with 15 bases spanning the gap. Germline CDR1 reads MDHEN; CDR2 reads SYDVKM.

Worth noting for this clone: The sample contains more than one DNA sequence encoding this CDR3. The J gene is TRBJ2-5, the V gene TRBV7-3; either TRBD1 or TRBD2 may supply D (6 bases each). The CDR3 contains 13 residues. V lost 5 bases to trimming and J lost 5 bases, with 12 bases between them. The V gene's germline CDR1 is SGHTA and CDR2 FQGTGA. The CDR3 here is CASSPGAGETQYF. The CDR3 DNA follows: TGTGCCAGCAGCCCGGGGGCTGGGGAGACCCAGTACTTC. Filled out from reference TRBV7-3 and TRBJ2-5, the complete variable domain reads GAGVSQTPSNKVTEKGKYVELRCDPISGHTALYWYRQSLGQGPEFLIYFQGTGAADDSGLPNDRFFAVRPEGSVSTLKIQRTERGDSAVYLCASSPGAGETQYFGPGTRLLVL.

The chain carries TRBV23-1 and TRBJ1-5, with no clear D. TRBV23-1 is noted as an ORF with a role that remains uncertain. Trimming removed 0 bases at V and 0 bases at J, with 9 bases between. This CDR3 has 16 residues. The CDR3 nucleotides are TGCGCCAGCAGTCAATCCGAACTTAATAGCAATCAGCCCCAGCATTTT. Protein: CASSQSELNSNQPQHF.

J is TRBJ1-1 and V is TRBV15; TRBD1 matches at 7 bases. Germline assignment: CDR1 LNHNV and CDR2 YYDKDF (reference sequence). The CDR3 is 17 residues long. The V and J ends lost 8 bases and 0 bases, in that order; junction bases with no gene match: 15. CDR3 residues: CATSKSGPTGMNTEAFF. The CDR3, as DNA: TGTGCCACCTCTAAAAGCGGGCCGACAGGGATGAACACTGAAGCTTTCTTT. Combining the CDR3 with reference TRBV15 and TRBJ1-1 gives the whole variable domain DAMVIQNPRYQVTQFGKPVTLSCSQTLNHNVMYWYQQKSSQAPKLLFHYYDKDFNNEADTPDNFQSRRPNTSFCFLDIRSPGLGDTAMYLCATSKSGPTGMNTEAFFGQGTRLTVV.

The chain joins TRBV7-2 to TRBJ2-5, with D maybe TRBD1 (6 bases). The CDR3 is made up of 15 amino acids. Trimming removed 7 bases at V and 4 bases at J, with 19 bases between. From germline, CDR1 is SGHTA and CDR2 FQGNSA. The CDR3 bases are TGTGCCAGCACCCGAAGGGGGACCGCTCGAGAGACCCAGTACTTC. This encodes CASTRRGTARETQYF.